The 15 T cell receptor beta chains in this list originate from one sample, sequenced in a study of shared clonotypes between healthy human individuals. CD45RO negativity and positive selection for CCR7 defined naive CD8 cells, a population that excluded terminally differentiated effector memory CD45RA+ cells. Profiled with immunoSEQ multiplex PCR; TCRdb holds only in-frame clones, not every one. Of over 2 million clones listed, roughly 95% were seen once; the top ten hold around 1.1%. Sequencing was performed on naive CD8+ T cells sorted from blood. These receptor sequences come from a young man in good health.

The V gene is TRBV27, the J gene TRBJ2-7, with no clear D. Germline V gene data show CDR1 as MNHEY and CDR2 as SMNVEV (reference sequence). The CDR3 consists of 14 residues. The ends were cut back, 2 bases at V and 4 bases at J, with 12 bases in the middle. DNA for the CDR3: TGTGCCAGCAGTTTAATAGCCGCTGAGTACGAGCAGTACTTC. Residues: CASSLIAAEYEQYF.

This chain uses TRBV27 with TRBJ2-3, with D perhaps TRBD2 (5 bases). V was pared by 0 bases and J by 4 bases, with 8 bases between. The CDR3 runs 14 residues. Per germline, CDR1 MNHEY and CDR2 SMNVEV (reference sequence). The CDR3 spells CASSLSGEADTQYF. In DNA form, the CDR3 reads TGTGCCAGCAGTTTATCCGGGGAAGCAGATACGCAGTATTTT.

V usage is TRBV6-1 and J usage is TRBJ2-5; 9 bases are shared with TRBD2. Germline values: CDR1 MNHNS, CDR2 SASEGT. The CDR3 runs to 14 residues. V was clipped by 1 base and J by 5 bases; unmatched bases: 2. CDR3 protein: CASSEDLAGETQYF. CDR3 nucleotides: TGTGCCAGCAGTGAAGATCTAGCGGGGGAGACCCAGTACTTC.

V is TRBV6-5 and J is TRBJ2-7; the match to TRBD2 covers 9 bases. The germline V gene has CDR1 MNHEY and CDR2 SVGAGI. The CDR3 consists of 15 residues. Losses at the gene ends were 4 bases for V and 3 bases for J; bases not matched to a gene: 7. DNA for the CDR3: TGTGCCAGCAGTTTTTCTAGCGGGGAGGGCTACGAGCAGTACTTC. Protein sequence: CASSFSSGEGYEQYF.

As for this clone: Other DNA sequences of this sample code for an identical CDR3. This rearrangement joins TRBV27 to TRBJ1-2, with 8 bases lining up with TRBD1. CDR3 size: 14 residues. From germline, CDR1 is MNHEY and CDR2 SMNVEV (reference sequence). The V gene end was trimmed by 3 bases and the J gene end by 2 bases; junction bases not matched to a gene: 2. The CDR3 nucleotides are TGTGCCAGCAGTTTGGGGACAGGAAACTATGGCTACACCTTC. Its translation: CASSLGTGNYGYTF.

This chain links TRBV7-8 with TRBJ2-3; D remains unclear. The V gene lost 5 bases and the J gene lost 0 bases, with 12 bases spanning the gap. The CDR3 loop spans 15 amino acids. Germline V lookup: CDR1 SGHVS, CDR2 FQNEAQ. This CDR3 reads CASSPGPPSTDTQYF. CDR3 DNA: TGTGCCAGCAGCCCCGGTCCACCCAGCACAGATACGCAGTATTTT.

V usage is TRBV27 and J usage is TRBJ1-6, with D possibly matching TRBD1 (6 bases). This CDR3 region has 15 residues. The V and J ends lost 0 bases and 9 bases respectively, with 12 bases between them. In germline, CDR1 is MNHEY, CDR2 SMNVEV (reference sequence). The CDR3: CASSLSGEGVSPLHF. The CDR3 bases are TGTGCCAGCAGTTTATCGGGGGAGGGGGTTTCACCCCTCCACTTT.

DNA for the CDR3: TGTGCCACCGGACTACCTGGGAGGTACACCGGGGAGCTGTTTTTT. Its protein is CATGLPGRYTGELFF. This sequence joins TRBV6-5 and TRBJ2-2; TRBD2 might be the D (6 bases). Germline V gene lookup returns CDR1 MNHEY and CDR2 SVGAGI. Between the trimmed V and J ends, which lost 10 bases and 3 bases, there was a span of 18 bases. This CDR3 is built from 15 residues.

V usage is TRBV7-9 and J usage is TRBJ2-5; perhaps D is TRBD1 or TRBD2 (5 bases each). Germline loops: CDR1 SEHNR, CDR2 FQNEAQ (reference sequence). Trimming removed 5 bases from V and 0 bases from J, with 16 bases in between. This CDR3 contains 16 residues. DNA of the CDR3: TGTGCCAGCAGCCCCCCTAGAGGGGTTAACCAAGAGACCCAGTACTTC. Protein sequence: CASSPPRGVNQETQYF.

This chain links TRBV19 with TRBJ1-3; 8 bases agree with TRBD1. Germline V gives CDR1 LNHDA, CDR2 SQIVND (reference sequence). V lost 4 bases, J lost 1 base, and 6 bases stayed unmatched. This CDR3 contains 16 residues. Written as DNA, the CDR3 is TGTGCCAGTAGTACTGGACAGGGTATATCTGGAAACACCATATATTTT. This sequence encodes CASSTGQGISGNTIYF.

The chain carries TRBV27 and TRBJ2-2; D gene ambiguous. CDR1 and CDR2 from the germline V gene are MNHEY and SMNVEV (reference sequence). The CDR3 totals 16 residues. The V end was cut by 0 bases, the J end by 7 bases, with 15 bases between. The CDR3 spells CASSLSIGPVIGELFF. The CDR3 nucleotides read TGTGCCAGCAGTTTATCGATAGGACCGGTAATCGGGGAGCTGTTTTTT.

The J gene is TRBJ1-3, the V gene TRBV13, with D maybe TRBD1 (5 bases). Germline V lookup: CDR1 PRHDT, CDR2 FYEKMQ (reference sequence). V lost 5 bases and J 8 bases, leaving 19 bases between the germline ends. The CDR3 runs to 15 residues. The CDR3 coding sequence is TGTGCCAGCAGCATCGTCATGATCGCAGGGCACACCATATATTTT. Its translation is CASSIVMIAGHTIYF.

This chain uses TRBV7-9 with TRBJ1-2, with a weak D call TRBD1 (5 bases). CDR3 length: 18 amino acids. Germline values: CDR1 SEHNR, CDR2 FQNEAQ (reference sequence). Trimming pared 0 bases from V and 4 bases from J, leaving 21 bases between. CDR3: CASSLARERHTGLYGYTF. The CDR3 DNA is TGTGCCAGCAGCTTAGCAAGAGAAAGACACACGGGGCTCTATGGCTACACCTTC. Supplemented by reference TRBV7-9 and TRBJ1-2, the full variable domain reads DTGVSQNPRHKITKRGQNVTFRCDPISEHNRLYWYRQTLGQGPEFLTYFQNEAQLEKSRLLSDRFSAERPKGSFSTLEIQRTEQGDSAMYLCASSLARERHTGLYGYTFGSGTRLTVV.

The chain carries TRBV25-1 and TRBJ1-2, with D tentatively TRBD1 (5 bases). Germline V lookup: CDR1 MGHDK, CDR2 SYGVNS. The CDR3 extends over 15 amino acids. The V end was cut by 4 bases, the J end by 4 bases, with 16 bases between. CDR3: CASSVSGATSYGYTF. CDR3 DNA: TGTGCCAGCAGTGTAAGTGGGGCAACATCCTATGGCTACACCTTC.

The rearrangement links TRBV5-4 to TRBJ2-7; 9 bases map to TRBD2. CDR1 is SGHNT, CDR2 YYREEE, per germline (reference sequence). The length of the CDR3 is 15 residues. Germline trimming cut 4 bases from V and 0 bases from J; bases unmatched to any gene: 5. For the CDR3, the DNA is TGTGCCAGCAGCCCCCTAGCGGGGACCTCCTACGAGCAGTACTTC. This codes for CASSPLAGTSYEQYF.